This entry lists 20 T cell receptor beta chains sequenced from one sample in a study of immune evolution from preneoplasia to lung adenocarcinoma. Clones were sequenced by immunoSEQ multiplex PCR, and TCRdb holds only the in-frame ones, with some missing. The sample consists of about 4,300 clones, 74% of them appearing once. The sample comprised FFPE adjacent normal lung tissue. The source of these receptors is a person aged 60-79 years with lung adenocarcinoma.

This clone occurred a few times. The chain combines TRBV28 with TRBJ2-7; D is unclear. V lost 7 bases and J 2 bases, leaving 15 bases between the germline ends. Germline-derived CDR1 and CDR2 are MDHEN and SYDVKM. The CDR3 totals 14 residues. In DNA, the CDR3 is TGTGCCAGCACCTCAACTGACGGTGCCTACGAGCAGTACTTC. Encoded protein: CASTSTDGAYEQYF.

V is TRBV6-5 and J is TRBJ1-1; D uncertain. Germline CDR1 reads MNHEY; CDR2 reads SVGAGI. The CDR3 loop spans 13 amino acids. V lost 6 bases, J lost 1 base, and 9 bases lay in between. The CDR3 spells CASRSRQNTEAFF. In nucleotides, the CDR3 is TGTGCCAGCAGAAGTCGACAGAACACTGAAGCTTTCTTT.

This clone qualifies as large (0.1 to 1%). CDR3 in amino acids: CASRLGESSYNEQFF. The CDR3 DNA reads as TGCGCCAGCAGACTGGGGGAGAGCTCCTACAATGAGCAGTTCTTC. V is TRBV5-1 and J is TRBJ2-1; D may be TRBD1 or TRBD2 (5 bases each). Trimming stripped 5 bases from V and 0 bases from J, with 12 bases between. The CDR3 contains 15 residues. The germline CDR1 and CDR2 sequences are SGHRS and YFSETQ.

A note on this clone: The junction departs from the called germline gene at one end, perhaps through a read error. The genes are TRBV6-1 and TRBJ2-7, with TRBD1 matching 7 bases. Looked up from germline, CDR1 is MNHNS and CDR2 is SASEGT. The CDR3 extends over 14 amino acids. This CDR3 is CASSEAGGSYEQYF. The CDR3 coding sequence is TGTGCCAGTAGTGAAGCAGGGGGCTCCTACGAGCAGTACTTC.

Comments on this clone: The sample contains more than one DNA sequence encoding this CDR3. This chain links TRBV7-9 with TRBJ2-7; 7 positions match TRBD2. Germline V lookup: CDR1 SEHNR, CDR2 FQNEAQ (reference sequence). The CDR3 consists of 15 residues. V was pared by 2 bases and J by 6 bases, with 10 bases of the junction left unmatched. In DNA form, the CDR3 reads TGTGCCAGCAGCTTAATGGGCGGGAGAACTCCCGAGCAGTACTTC. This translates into CASSLMGGRTPEQYF.

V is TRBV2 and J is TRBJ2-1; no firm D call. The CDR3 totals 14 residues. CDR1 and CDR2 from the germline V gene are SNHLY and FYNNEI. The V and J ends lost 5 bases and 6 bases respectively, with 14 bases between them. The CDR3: CASSLFVALNEQFF. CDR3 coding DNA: TGTGCCAGCAGTTTATTCGTGGCCCTCAATGAGCAGTTCTTC.

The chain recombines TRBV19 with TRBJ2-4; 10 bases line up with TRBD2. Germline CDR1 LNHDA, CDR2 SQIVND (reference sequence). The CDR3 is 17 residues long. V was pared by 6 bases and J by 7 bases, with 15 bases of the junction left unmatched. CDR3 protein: CASSQSAASGSNNIQYF. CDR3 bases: TGTGCCAGTAGCCAAAGTGCGGCTAGCGGGAGTAATAACATTCAGTACTTC.

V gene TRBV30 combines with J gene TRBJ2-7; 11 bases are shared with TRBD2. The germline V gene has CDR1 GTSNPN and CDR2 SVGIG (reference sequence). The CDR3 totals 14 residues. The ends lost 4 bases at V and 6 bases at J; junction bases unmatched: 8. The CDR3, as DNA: TGTGCCTGGAAGGAGACTAGCGGGACCGTCGAGCAGTACTTC. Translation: CAWKETSGTVEQYF.

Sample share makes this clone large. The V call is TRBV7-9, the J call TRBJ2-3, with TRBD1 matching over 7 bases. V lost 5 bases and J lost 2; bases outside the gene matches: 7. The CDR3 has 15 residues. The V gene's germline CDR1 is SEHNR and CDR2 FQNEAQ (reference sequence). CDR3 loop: CASSPFGTDTDTQYF. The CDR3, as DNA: TGTGCCAGCAGCCCATTTGGGACAGACACAGATACGCAGTATTTT.

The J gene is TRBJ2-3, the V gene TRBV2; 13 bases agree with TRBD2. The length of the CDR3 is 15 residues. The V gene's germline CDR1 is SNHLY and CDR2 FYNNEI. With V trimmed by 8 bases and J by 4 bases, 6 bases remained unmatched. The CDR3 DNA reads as TGTGCCAGCTACAGGACTAGCGGGAGTTCAGATACGCAGTATTTT. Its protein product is CASYRTSGSSDTQYF.

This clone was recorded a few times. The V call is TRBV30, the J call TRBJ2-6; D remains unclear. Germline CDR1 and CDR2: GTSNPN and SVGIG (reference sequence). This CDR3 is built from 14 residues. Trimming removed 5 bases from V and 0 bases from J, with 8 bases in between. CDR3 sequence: CAWHYSSGANVLTF. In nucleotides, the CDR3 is TGTGCCTGGCATTACAGCTCTGGGGCCAACGTCCTGACTTTC.

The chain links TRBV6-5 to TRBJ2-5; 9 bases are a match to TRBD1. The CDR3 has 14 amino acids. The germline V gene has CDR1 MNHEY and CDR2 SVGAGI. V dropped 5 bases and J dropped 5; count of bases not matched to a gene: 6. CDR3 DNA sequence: TGTGCCAGCAGTCTACAGGGGGCAGGGGAGACCCAGTACTTC. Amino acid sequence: CASSLQGAGETQYF.

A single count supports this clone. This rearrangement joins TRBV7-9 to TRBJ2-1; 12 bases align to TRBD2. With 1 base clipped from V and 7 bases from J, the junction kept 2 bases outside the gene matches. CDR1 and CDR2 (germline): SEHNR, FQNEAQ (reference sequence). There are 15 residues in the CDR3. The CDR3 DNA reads TGTGCCAGCAGCTTAGGGACTAGCGGGGCTAATGAGCAGTTCTTC. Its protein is CASSLGTSGANEQFF.

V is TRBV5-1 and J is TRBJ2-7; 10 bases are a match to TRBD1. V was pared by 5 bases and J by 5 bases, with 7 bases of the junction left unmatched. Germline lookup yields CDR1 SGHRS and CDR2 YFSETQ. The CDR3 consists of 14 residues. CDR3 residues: CASSSGTGANEQYF. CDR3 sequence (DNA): TGCGCCAGCAGTTCCGGGACAGGGGCGAACGAGCAGTACTTC.

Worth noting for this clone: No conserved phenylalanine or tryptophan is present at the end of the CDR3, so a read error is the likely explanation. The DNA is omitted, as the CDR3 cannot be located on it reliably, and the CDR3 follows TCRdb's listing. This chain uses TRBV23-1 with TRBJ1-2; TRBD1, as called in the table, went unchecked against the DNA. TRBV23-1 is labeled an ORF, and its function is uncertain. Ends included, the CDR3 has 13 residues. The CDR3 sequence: CASSHQKRTRSPS.

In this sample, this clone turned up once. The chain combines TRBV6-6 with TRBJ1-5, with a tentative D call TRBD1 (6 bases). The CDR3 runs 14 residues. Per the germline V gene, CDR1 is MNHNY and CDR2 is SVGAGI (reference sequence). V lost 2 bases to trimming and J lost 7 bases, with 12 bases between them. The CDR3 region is CASSYPTGGQPQHF. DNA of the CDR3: TGTGCCAGCAGTTACCCAACCGGGGGCCAGCCCCAGCATTTT.

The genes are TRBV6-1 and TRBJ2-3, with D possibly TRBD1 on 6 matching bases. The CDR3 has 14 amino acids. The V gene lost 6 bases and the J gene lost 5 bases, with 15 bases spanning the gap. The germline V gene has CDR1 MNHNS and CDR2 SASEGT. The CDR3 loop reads CASSRQVRIDTQYF. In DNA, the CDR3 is TGTGCCAGCAGCAGACAGGTGAGGATAGATACGCAGTATTTT.

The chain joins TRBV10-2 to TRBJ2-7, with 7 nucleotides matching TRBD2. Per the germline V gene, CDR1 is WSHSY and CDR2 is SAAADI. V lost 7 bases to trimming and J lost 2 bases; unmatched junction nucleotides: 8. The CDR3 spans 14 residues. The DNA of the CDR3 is TGCGCCAGCACCCCCATCAGCGGGACCTACGAGCAGTACTTC. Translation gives CASTPISGTYEQYF.

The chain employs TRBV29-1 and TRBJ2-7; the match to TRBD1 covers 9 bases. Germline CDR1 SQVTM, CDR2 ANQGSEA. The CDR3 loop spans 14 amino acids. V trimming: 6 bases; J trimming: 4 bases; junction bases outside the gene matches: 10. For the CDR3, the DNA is TGCAGCGTCGCAACCGGGACAGGGTTGTACGAGCAGTACTTC. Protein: CSVATGTGLYEQYF.

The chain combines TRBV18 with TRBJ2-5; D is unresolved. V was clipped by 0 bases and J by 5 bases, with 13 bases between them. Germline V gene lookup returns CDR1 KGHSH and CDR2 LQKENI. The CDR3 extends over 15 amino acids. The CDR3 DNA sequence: TGTGCCAGCTCACCACCGGATCCTGGCCTGGAGACCCAGTACTTC. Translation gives CASSPPDPGLETQYF.